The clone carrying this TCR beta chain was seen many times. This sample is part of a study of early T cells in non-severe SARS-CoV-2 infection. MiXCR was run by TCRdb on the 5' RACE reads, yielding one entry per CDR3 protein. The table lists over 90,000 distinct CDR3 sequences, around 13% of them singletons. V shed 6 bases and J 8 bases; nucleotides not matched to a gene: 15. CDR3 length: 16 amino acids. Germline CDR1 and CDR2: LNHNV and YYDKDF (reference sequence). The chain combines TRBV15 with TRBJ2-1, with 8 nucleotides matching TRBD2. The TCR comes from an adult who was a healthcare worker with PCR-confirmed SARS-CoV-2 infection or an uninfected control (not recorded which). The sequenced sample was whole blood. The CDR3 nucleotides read TGTGCCACCAGACGACTGCAGAGCGGGAGTTACTATGAGCAGTTCTTC. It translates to CATRRLQSGSYYEQFF.